This T cell receptor beta chain was recovered during a study of cytotoxic CD8 clonotypes in ibrutinib-treated CLL. This clone was counted a few times. The assay was immunoSEQ multiplex PCR, and TCRdb's table has in-frame clones only and misses some. The sample consists of 140,000 to 150,000 clones, about 78% of them appearing once. Germline lookup yields CDR1 SGHRS and CDR2 YFSETQ. This CDR3 is 14 amino acids long. The J segment lost 5 bases and the V segment lost 3 bases, leaving 7 bases of the junction unmatched. The chain combines TRBV5-1 with TRBJ2-5, with TRBD1 matching 7 bases. The clonotype was recovered from a human donor with chronic lymphocytic leukemia. The specimen was PBMCs, collected after 24 months of ibrutinib treatment. The CDR3 coding sequence is TGCGCCAGCAGCTCCGGGACAGTCAGGGAGACCCAGTACTTC. It is translated as CASSSGTVRETQYF. Complete variable domain (other parts from reference TRBV5-1 and TRBJ2-5): KAGVTQTPRYLIKTRGQQVTLSCSPISGHRSVSWYQQTPGQGLQFLFEYFSETQRNKGNFPGRFSGRQFSNSRSEMNVSTLELGDSALYLCASSSGTVRETQYFGPGTRLLVL.